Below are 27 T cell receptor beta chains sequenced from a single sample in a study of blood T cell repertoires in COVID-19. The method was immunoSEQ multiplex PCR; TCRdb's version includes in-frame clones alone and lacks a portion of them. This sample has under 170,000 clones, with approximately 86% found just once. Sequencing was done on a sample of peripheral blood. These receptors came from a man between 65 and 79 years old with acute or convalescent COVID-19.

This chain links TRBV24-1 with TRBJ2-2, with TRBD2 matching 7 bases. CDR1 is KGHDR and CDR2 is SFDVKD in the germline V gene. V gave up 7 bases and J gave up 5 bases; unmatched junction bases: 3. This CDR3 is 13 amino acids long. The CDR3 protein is CATSWGGTGELFF. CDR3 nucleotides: TGTGCCACCAGCTGGGGGGGGACCGGGGAGCTGTTTTTT.

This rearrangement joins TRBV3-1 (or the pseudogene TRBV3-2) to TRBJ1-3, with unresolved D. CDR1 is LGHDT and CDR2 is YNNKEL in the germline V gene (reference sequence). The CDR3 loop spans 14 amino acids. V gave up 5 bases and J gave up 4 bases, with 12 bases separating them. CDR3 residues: CASSKLDGGNTIYF. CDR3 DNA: TGTGCCAGCAGCAAACTCGACGGGGGAAACACCATATATTTT.

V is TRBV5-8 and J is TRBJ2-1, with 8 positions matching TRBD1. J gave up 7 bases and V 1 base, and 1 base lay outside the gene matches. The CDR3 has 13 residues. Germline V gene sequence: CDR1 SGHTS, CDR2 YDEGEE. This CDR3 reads CASSLYRGNEQFF. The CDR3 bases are TGTGCCAGCAGCTTGTACAGGGGGAATGAGCAGTTCTTC.

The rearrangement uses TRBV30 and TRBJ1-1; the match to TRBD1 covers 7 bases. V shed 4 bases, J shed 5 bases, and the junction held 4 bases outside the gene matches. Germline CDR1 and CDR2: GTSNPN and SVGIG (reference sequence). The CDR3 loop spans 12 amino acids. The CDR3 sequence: CAWNRGLTEAFF. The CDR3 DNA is TGTGCCTGGAATAGGGGGCTTACTGAAGCTTTCTTT.

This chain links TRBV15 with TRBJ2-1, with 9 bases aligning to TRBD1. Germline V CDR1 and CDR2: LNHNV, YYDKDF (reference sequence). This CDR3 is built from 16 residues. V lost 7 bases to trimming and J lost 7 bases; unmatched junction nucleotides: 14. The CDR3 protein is CATNSYGTGLWNEQFF. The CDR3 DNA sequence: TGTGCCACCAACAGCTACGGGACAGGGTTATGGAATGAGCAGTTCTTC.

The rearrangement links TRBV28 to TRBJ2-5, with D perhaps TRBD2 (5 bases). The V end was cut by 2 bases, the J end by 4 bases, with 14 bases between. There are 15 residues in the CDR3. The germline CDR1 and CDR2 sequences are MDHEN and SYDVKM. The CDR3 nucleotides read TGTGCCAGCAGTTTAAGCGGTCTAGGAAGAGAGACCCAGTACTTC. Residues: CASSLSGLGRETQYF.

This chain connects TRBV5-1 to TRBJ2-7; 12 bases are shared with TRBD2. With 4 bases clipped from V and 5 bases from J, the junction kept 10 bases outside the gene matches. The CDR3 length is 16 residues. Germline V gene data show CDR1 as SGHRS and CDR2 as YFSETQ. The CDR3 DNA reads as TGCGCCAGCAGCGGACTGACTAGCGGGAGTACCCACGAGCAGTACTTC. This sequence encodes CASSGLTSGSTHEQYF.

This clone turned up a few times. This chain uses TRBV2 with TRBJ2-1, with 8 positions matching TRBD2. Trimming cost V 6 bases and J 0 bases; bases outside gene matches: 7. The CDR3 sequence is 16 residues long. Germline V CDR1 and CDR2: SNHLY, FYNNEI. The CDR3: CASSQSGTSSYNEQFF. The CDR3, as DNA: TGTGCCAGCAGCCAATCCGGGACTAGCTCCTACAATGAGCAGTTCTTC.

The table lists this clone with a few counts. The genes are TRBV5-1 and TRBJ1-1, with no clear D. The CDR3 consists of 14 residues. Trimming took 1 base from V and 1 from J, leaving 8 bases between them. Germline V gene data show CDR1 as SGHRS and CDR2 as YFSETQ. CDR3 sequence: CASSLTVSNTEAFF. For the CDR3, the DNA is TGCGCCAGCAGCTTGACTGTATCGAACACTGAAGCTTTCTTT.

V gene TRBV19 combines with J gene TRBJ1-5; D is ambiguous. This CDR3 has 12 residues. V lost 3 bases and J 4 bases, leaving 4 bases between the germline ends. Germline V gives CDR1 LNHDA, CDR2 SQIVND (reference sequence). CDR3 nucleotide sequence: TGTGCCAGTAGTATTTATAATCAGCCCCAGCATTTT. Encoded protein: CASSIYNQPQHF.

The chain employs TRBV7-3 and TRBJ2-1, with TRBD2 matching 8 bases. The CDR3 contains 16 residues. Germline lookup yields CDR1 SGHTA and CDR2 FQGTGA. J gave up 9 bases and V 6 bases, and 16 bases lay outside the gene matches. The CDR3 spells CASSFGAGVVYGEQFF. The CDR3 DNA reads TGTGCCAGCAGTTTCGGAGCGGGAGTAGTATATGGTGAGCAGTTCTTC.

The CDR3 bases are TGTGCTAGTGGTTTGTTCCAGGGGGTGGGGGACACTGAAGCTTTCTTT. It codes for CASGLFQGVGDTEAFF. V is TRBV12-5 and J is TRBJ1-1; 7 positions match TRBD1. Germline values: CDR1 LGHNT, CDR2 FRNRAP. The CDR3 is 16 residues long. J gave up 3 bases and V 2 bases, and 9 bases lay outside the gene matches.

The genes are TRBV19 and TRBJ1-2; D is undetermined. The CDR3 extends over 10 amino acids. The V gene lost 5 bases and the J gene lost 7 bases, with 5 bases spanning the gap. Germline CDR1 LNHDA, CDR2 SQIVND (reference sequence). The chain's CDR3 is CASSYRGYTF. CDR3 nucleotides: TGTGCCAGTAGTTATCGTGGCTACACCTTC.

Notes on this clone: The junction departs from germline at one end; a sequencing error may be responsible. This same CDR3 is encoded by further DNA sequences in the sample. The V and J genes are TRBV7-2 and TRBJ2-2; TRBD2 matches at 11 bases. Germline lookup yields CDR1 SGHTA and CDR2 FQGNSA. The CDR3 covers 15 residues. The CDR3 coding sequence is TGTGCCAGCAGCCTAGCGGGGGGGAACACCGGGGAGCTGTTTTTT. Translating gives CASSLAGGNTGELFF. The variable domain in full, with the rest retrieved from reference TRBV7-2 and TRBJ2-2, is GAGVSQSPSNKVTEKGKDVELRCDPISGHTALYWYRQSLGQGLEFLIYFQGNSAPDKSGLPSDRFSAERTGGSVSTLTIQRTQQEDSAVYLCASSLAGGNTGELFFGEGSRLTVL.

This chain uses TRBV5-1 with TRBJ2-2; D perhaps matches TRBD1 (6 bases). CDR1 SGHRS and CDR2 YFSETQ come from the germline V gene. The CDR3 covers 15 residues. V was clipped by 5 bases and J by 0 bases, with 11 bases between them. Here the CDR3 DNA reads TGCGCCAGCAGACCGGGACAAACGAACACCGGGGAGCTGTTTTTT. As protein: CASRPGQTNTGELFF.

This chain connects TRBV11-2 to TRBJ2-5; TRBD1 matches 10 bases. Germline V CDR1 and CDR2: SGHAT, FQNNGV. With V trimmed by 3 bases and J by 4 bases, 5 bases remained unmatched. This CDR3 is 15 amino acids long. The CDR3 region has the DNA TGTGCCAGCAGCTTTGACAGGGGGCTGGGAGAGACCCAGTACTTC. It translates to CASSFDRGLGETQYF.

For the CDR3, the DNA is TGTGCCAGCAGCCTGGGTCGGACTAGCGGTTCGTTCACAGATACGCAGTATTTT. Protein product: CASSLGRTSGSFTDTQYF. The chain has TRBV9 and TRBJ2-3, with 10 nucleotides matching TRBD2. Germline V lookup: CDR1 SGDLS, CDR2 YYNGEE. The CDR3 length is 18 residues. V dropped 4 bases and J dropped 2; count of bases not matched to a gene: 13.

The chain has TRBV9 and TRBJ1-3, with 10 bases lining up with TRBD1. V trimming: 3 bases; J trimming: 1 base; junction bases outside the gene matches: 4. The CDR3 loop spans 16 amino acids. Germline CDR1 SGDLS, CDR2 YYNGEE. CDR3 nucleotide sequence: TGTGCCAGCAGCGCGACAGGGGGCTTTTCTGGAAACACCATATATTTT. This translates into CASSATGGFSGNTIYF.

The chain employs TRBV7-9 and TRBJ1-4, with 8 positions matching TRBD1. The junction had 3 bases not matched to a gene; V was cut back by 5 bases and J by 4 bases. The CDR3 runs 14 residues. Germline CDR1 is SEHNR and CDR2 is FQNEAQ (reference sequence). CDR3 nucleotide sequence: TGTGCCAGCAGCAAGGGACAGGATAATGAAAAACTGTTTTTT. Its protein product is CASSKGQDNEKLFF.

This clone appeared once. CDR3 residues: CACPGQPNTGELFF. The CDR3 DNA reads TGTGCCTGCCCGGGACAGCCGAACACCGGGGAGCTGTTTTTT. V gene TRBV7-2 combines with J gene TRBJ2-2, with 7 bases identical to TRBD1. From germline, CDR1 is SGHTA and CDR2 FQGNSA. Trimming removed 11 bases from V and 0 bases from J; junction bases left unmatched: 6. The CDR3 runs 14 residues.

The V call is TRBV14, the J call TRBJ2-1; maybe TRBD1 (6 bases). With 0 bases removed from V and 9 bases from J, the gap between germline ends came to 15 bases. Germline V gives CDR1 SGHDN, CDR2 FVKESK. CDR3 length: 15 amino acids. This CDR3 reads CASSQDPQGKAEQFF. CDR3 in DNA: TGTGCCAGCAGCCAAGATCCCCAGGGGAAGGCTGAGCAGTTCTTC.

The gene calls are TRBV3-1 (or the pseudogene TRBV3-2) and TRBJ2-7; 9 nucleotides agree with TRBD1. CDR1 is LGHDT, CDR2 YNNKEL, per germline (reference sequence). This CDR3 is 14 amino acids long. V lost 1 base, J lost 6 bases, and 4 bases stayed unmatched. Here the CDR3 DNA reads TGTGCCAGCAGCCAAGTACAGGGGGCCTCCGAGCAGTACTTC. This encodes CASSQVQGASEQYF.

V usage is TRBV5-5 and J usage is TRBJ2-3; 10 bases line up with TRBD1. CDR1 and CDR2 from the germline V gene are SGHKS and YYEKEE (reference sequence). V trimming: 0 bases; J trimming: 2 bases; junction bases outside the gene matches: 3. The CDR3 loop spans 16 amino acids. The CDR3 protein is CASSLGTGGATDTQYF. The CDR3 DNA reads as TGTGCCAGCAGCTTGGGGACAGGGGGGGCCACAGATACGCAGTATTTT.

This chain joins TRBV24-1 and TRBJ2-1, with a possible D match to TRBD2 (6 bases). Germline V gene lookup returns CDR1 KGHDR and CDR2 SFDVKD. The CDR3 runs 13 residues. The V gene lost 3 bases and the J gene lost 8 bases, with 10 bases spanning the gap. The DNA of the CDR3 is TGTGCCACCAGTGATCCGGGGGTTGATGAGCAGTTCTTC. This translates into CATSDPGVDEQFF.

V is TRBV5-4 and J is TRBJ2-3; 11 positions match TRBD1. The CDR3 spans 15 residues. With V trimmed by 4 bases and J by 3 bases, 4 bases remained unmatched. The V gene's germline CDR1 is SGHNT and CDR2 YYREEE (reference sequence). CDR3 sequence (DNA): TGTGCCAGCAGCCCCGGGACAGGGGGTACAGATACGCAGTATTTT. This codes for CASSPGTGGTDTQYF.

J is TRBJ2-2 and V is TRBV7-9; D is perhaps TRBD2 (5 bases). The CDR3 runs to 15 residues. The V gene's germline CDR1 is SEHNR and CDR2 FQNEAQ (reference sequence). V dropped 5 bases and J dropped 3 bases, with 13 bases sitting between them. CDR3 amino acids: CASSKMAADTGELFF. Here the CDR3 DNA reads TGTGCCAGCAGCAAAATGGCAGCGGACACCGGGGAGCTGTTTTTT.

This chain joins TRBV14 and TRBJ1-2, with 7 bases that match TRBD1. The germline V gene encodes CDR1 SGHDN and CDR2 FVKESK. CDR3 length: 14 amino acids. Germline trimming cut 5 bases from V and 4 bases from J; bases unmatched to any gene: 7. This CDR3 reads CASSYGQVGYGYTF. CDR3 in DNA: TGTGCCAGCAGCTACGGACAGGTGGGCTATGGCTACACCTTC. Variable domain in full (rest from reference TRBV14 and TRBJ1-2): EAGVTQFPSHSVIEKGQTVTLRCDPISGHDNLYWYRRVMGKEIKFLLHFVKESKQDESGMPNNRFLAERTGGTYSTLKVQPAELEDSGVYFCASSYGQVGYGYTFGSGTRLTVV.